Listed below are T cell receptor beta chains from one sample, sequenced in a study of blood T cell repertoires in COVID-19. Produced via immunoSEQ multiplex PCR; TCRdb's table is partial and in-frame only. Altogether 130,000 or so clones are present, 69% being singletons, with the ten largest covering around 2%. Sample: peripheral blood. The receptors were gathered from an older woman with acute or convalescent COVID-19. Each CDR3 is given with its conserved first and last residue. The D gene is left open where the match is weak. Rows give clone size only sometimes, using once, few, many, or a class for an expanded clone.

d_call j_call v_call clone_size cdr3_aa cdr3_nt
TRBD1 TRBJ1-2 TRBV2 once CAPVRDRAHYGYTF TGTGCCCCCGTAAGGGACAGGGCCCACTATGGCTACACCTTC
NA TRBJ1-4 TRBV6-6 NA CASSYSRQEGVEKLFF TGTGCCAGCAGTTACTCGAGGCAGGAAGGGGTTGAAAAACTGTTTTTT
NA TRBJ2-7 TRBV6-5 NA CASSPGHNYEQYF TGTGCCAGCAGTCCGGGACACAACTACGAGCAGTACTTC
NA TRBJ1-5 TRBV12-3/TRBV12-4 medium-sized CASSGYSNQPQHF TGTGCCAGCTCAGGCTATAGCAATCAGCCCCAGCATTTT
TRBD1 TRBJ1-2 TRBV25-1 NA CASSEYSGTGSYTF TGTGCCAGCAGTGAATACTCCGGGACAGGGTCCTACACCTTC
TRBD1 TRBJ2-7 TRBV19 once CASSWSGTGLGEQYF TGTGCCAGTAGTTGGTCCGGGACAGGCCTCGGCGAGCAGTACTTC
TRBD2 TRBJ2-3 TRBV19 once CASRISGGDTDTQYF TGTGCCAGTAGAATAAGCGGGGGGGACACAGATACGCAGTATTTT
TRBD2 TRBJ2-1 TRBV27 NA CASSLTSGRNEQFF TGTGCCAGCAGTTTAACTAGCGGGAGGAATGAGCAGTTCTTC
TRBD2 TRBJ2-1 TRBV9 NA CASSPRLAGPGNEQFF TGTGCCAGCAGCCCAAGACTAGCGGGCCCGGGCAATGAGCAGTTCTTC
NA TRBJ2-3 TRBV6-2/TRBV6-3 NA CASSYSTIADTQYF TGTGCCAGCAGTTACTCGACTATTGCAGATACGCAGTATTTT
NA TRBJ1-4 TRBV5-6 NA CASSAPRDHGEKLFF TGTGCCAGCAGCGCACCGCGGGACCATGGGGAAAAACTGTTTTTT
TRBD2 TRBJ2-1 TRBV5-4 once CASSFGGLAGGDEQFF TGTGCCAGCAGCTTTGGGGGACTAGCGGGAGGGGATGAGCAGTTCTTC
NA TRBJ1-6 TRBV19 NA CASSKQDSPLHF TGTGCCAGTAGTAAACAAGATTCACCCCTCCACTTT
NA TRBJ1-5 TRBV10-3 NA CAIRQDQSQPQHF TGTGCCATCAGACAGGACCAAAGCCAGCCCCAGCATTTT
NA TRBJ2-7 TRBV9 NA CASSPTGGGYSYEQYF TGTGCCAGCAGCCCCACCGGAGGGGGCTACTCCTACGAGCAGTACTTC
NA TRBJ2-7 TRBV11-2 NA CASSLSLGGFYEQYF TGTGCCAGCAGCTTAAGTTTGGGCGGGTTCTACGAGCAGTACTTC
NA TRBJ2-2 TRBV5-4 NA CASSWGRSNTGELFF TGTGCCAGCAGCTGGGGCAGGTCGAACACCGGGGAGCTGTTTTTT
NA TRBJ2-7 TRBV18 once CASSPPGLVSSYEQYF TGTGCCAGCTCACCACCGGGGCTGGTAAGCTCCTACGAGCAGTACTTC
TRBD2 TRBJ2-7 TRBV5-4 few CASSPERGTYEQYF TGTGCCAGCAGCCCAGAGCGGGGTACCTACGAGCAGTACTTC
NA TRBJ2-2 TRBV12-3/TRBV12-4 NA CASSFWGGGELFF TGTGCCAGCAGTTTTTGGGGCGGCGGGGAGCTGTTTTTT
NA TRBJ1-1 TRBV3-1/TRBV3-2 NA CASSQRTSASTEAFF TGTGCCAGCAGCCAAAGAACATCCGCTTCCACTGAAGCTTTCTTT
NA TRBJ2-7 TRBV6-5 few CASSYQGSNEQYF TGTGCCAGCAGTTACCAGGGGAGCAACGAGCAGTACTTC
TRBD2 TRBJ2-1 TRBV4-1 NA CASMGLAGGGQFF TGCGCCAGCATGGGACTAGCGGGGGGTGGGCAGTTCTTC
TRBD1 TRBJ2-1 TRBV5-4 NA CASSPGQGALGIEQFF TGTGCCAGCAGCCCAGGACAGGGGGCATTGGGTATTGAGCAGTTCTTC
TRBD1 TRBJ1-2 TRBV5-1 NA CASSPARDSYGYTF TGCGCCAGCAGCCCCGCACGGGACAGCTATGGCTACACCTTC
NA TRBJ2-7 TRBV6-6 NA CATTPAGSSYEQYF TGTGCCACGACCCCTGCGGGGAGCTCCTACGAGCAGTACTTC
NA TRBJ1-3 TRBV15 NA CATSRDQGNTIYF TGTGCCACCAGCAGAGACCAAGGAAACACCATATATTTT
NA TRBJ1-2 TRBV10-2 NA CASSQGENYGYTF TGCGCCAGCAGTCAGGGTGAGAACTATGGCTACACCTTC
NA TRBJ1-6 TRBV9 NA CASSVDGENSPLHF TGTGCCAGCAGCGTAGACGGGGAGAATTCACCCCTCCACTTT
NA TRBJ2-1 TRBV19 NA CASRTRDEQFF TGTGCCAGTAGAACTAGGGATGAGCAGTTCTTC
NA TRBJ2-2 TRBV12-5 NA CASGPPTANTGELFF TGTGCTAGTGGTCCGCCGACAGCGAACACCGGGGAGCTGTTTTTT
NA TRBJ1-2 TRBV24-1 NA CATSDPGGGGYTF TGTGCCACCAGTGACCCCGGAGGCGGGGGCTACACCTTC
NA TRBJ2-1 TRBV20-1 NA CSASRGVSSYNEQFF TGCAGTGCTAGTCGGGGAGTAAGCTCCTACAATGAGCAGTTCTTC
NA TRBJ2-3 TRBV9 few CASSVAVRGGDTQYF TGTGCCAGCAGCGTAGCGGTCCGAGGCGGAGATACGCAGTATTTT